Listed here are 4 T cell receptor beta chains from one sample, sequenced in a study of Ad26.COV2.S vaccination and SARS-CoV-2 variants. Treatment indicated: some 19 received Ad26.COV2.S at low or high dose, single or two shots; five or six received placebo; per-sample allocation not given. It was on day 63 after the first vaccine or placebo injection that samples were taken. Repertoires were generated with immunoSEQ multiplex PCR, while TCRdb's copy carries only in-frame clones and drops some. The sample shows 400,000 to 450,000 clones, roughly 88% of them seen only once. The material sequenced was peripheral blood, taken in a trial of Ad26.COV2.S vaccine versus placebo. The receptors originated from a person aged 18-60 years who received the Ad26.COV2.S COVID-19 vaccine or a placebo.

The V gene is TRBV29-1, the J gene TRBJ2-7; D is unclear. V was trimmed by 0 bases and J by 4 bases, leaving 7 bases between them. Germline CDR1 SQVTM, CDR2 ANQGSEA. The CDR3 has 12 amino acids. This CDR3 reads CSVEERPYEQYF. As DNA, the CDR3 is TGCAGCGTTGAAGAAAGGCCATACGAGCAGTACTTC.

The V gene is TRBV19, the J gene TRBJ2-7; D gene ambiguous. Trimming shortened V by 4 bases and J by 4 bases, and 14 bases separated the two germline ends. Germline assignment: CDR1 LNHDA and CDR2 SQIVND (reference sequence). The CDR3 is made up of 14 amino acids. As DNA, the CDR3 is TGTGCCAGTAGTACTAGGGTCGACTCTTACGAGCAGTACTTC. Amino acid sequence: CASSTRVDSYEQYF.

In its sample, this clone was seen a few times. The J gene is TRBJ2-5, the V gene TRBV7-9; D could derive from TRBD1 or TRBD2 (6 bases each). There are 14 residues in the CDR3. Germline assignment: CDR1 SEHNR and CDR2 FQNEAQ (reference sequence). V was shortened by 2 bases and J by 4 bases, with 11 bases between the two germline ends. Here the CDR3 DNA reads TGTGCCAGCAGCTTACTAGGGGGAGGAGAGACCCAGTACTTC. It specifies CASSLLGGGETQYF.

The CDR3 DNA is TGTGCCAGCAGCCAAGATCCAACTGAAAAACTGTTTTTT. Encoded protein: CASSQDPTEKLFF. The chain couples TRBV4-2 to TRBJ1-4; D unresolved. Germline loops: CDR1 LGHNA, CDR2 YNFKEQ. The CDR3 is 13 residues long. Trimming pared 0 bases from V and 7 bases from J, leaving 6 bases between.